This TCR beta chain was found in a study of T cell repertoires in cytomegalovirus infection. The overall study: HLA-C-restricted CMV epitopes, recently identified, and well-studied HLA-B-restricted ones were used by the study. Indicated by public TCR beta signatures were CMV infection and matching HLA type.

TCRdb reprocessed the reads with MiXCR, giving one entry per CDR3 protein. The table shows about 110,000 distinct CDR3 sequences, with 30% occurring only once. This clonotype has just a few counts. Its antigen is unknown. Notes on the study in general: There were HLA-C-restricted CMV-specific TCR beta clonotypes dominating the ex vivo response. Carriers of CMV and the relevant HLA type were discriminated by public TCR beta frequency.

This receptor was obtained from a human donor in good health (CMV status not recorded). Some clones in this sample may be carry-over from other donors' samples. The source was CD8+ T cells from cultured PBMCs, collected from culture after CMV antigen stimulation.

CDR3 nucleotide sequence: TGTGCCAGCAGTGATCTTCGGACAGGGACGCAGTATTTT. It yields the protein CASSDLRTGTQYF. V is TRBV6-1 and J is TRBJ2-3, with 8 bases lining up with TRBD1. Germline V gene data show CDR1 as MNHNS and CDR2 as SASEGT. The CDR3 has 13 amino acids. J gave up 9 bases and V 3 bases, and 5 bases lay outside the gene matches.